This TCR beta chain originates from a study of blood T cells in healthy people across ages (dated by TCRdb to between 2014 and 2017). Regarding the research as a whole: In model experiments, template switching captured roughly one uniquely barcoded TCR beta cDNA molecule for every two T cells. The donors were split into four age groups: young (average around 15 years), middle-aged (more than 35), aged (more than 60) and long-lived (82). Two additional independent replicas of 1 million unique cDNA reads from the same blood draw were analyzed for two donors (one aged 18 to 30 and one aged 80 or older). To avoid experimental bias, donors of different ages were spread randomly across the sequencing lanes. Using deep sequencing normalized with unique cDNA molecular identifiers, the study measured how TCR beta repertoire diversity changes with age. Here is what the overall study found, with its caveats: Observed TCR beta diversity per million T cells fell roughly linearly with age, and a significant reduction was already apparent by age approximately 40. Estimates of total diversity based on one million sequenced T cells were regarded as lower bounds and as underestimates. Because donor CMV infection status was unknown, age-related changes in expanded clonotypes were potentially confounded. The long-lived group showed more naive CD4+ T cells, fewer expanded clones and increased TCR diversity than the aged group, suggesting age selection. There was a strong correlation between observed TCR beta diversity and the percentage of naive T cells measured by flow cytometry. Since profiling was done on bulk unsorted PBMCs, naive and antigen-experienced compartments could not be conclusively compared.

Regarding this clonotype: Its antigen specificity is not known. There are no base qualities to consult, and no much larger clone falls within one base.

The CDR3 runs 12 residues from the cysteine to the phenylalanine. CDR3 DNA only is kept here, 36 bases in frame from base 1. From the germline V gene, CDR1 is MNHEY and CDR2 is SVGAGI. V gives up 4 bases and J gives up 8 bases, and the segment between their germline ends measures 11 bases. The approximately 40 donors, aged about 6 to 95 years, were systemically healthy Caucasian individuals from Russia. About 10 milliliters of peripheral blood were collected from each donor into EDTA-treated Vacutainer tubes. Ficoll-Paque density-gradient centrifugation was used to isolate PBMCs, with at least 6.5 million per sample. Total RNA was extracted from PBMCs with Trizol reagent, with at least 5.5 micrograms obtained per sample. The percentages of naive CD45RAhigh/CD27high T cells were determined by flow cytometry on a PBMC aliquot from every donor. The library was prepared using 5' RACE. This sample was sequenced with an Illumina HiSeq 2500. A second PCR of about 6 to 12 cycles was run with a J-beta primer mix and a sample-barcoded 5' primer. A unique molecular identifier was introduced onto each TCR beta cDNA molecule by a template-switch 5' adaptor carrying 12 random nucleotides. Each sample yielded at least 3 million CDR3-containing paired-end reads. The Mint cDNA synthesis kit, primed by a TRBC-specific oligonucleotide, was used to synthesize first-strand cDNA from all RNA. Following uracil-DNA glycosylase treatment, a first 18-cycle PCR with universal primers M1SS and BC2_uni_R was performed on all cDNA. The study's own analysis went as follows. For normalization, 1 million high-quality reads were randomly selected from each sample, with every read carrying a distinct molecular identifier. Instead of being binned into consensus sequences, reads that shared molecular identifiers were thrown out. MiTCR, with a Q25 quality threshold and the strictest error-elimination algorithm, was used for CDR3 identification, clonotype clustering and error correction. A nonparametric unseen species model with Euler transformation was used to estimate a lower bound on total TCR beta diversity. The public reads were run again by TCRdb, first through fastp at Q25 and then through MiXCR, and only productive beta chains were kept. Duplicate CDR3 protein sequences are folded into a single record with the most common DNA and genes. It is TCRdb's table, rather than the study itself, that gives the V and J calls and clone size. This sample is represented by around 1.5 million distinct CDR3 sequences; about 40% of them were singletons. The ten most abundant clones make up roughly 7.9% of the sample.

The chain links TRBV6-5 with TRBJ1-1; a tentative D match to TRBD1 spans 5 bases. The material sequenced was blood. The clonotype comes from a woman aged 18-29 years in good health. The DNA sequence reads TGTGCCAGCAGTTCGGGACCAAGCGAAGCTTTCTTT. Translation gives CASSSGPSEAFF.